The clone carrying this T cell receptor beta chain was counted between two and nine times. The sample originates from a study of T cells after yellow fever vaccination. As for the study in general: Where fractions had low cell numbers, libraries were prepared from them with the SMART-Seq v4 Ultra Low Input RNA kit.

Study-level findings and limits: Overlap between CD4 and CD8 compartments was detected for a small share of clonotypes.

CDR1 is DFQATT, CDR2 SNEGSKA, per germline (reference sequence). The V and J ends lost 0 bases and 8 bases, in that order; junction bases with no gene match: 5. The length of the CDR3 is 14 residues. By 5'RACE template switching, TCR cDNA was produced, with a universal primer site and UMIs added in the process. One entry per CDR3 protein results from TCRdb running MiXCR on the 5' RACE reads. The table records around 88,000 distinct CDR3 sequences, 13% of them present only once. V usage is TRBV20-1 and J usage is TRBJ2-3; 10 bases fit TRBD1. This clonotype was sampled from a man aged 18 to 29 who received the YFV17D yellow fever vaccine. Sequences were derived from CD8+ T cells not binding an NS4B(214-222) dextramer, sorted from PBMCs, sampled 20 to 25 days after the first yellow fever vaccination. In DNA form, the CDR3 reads TGCAGTGCTAGAGAGGACAGGGGGGAGGCTACGCAGTATTTT. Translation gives CSAREDRGEATQYF.